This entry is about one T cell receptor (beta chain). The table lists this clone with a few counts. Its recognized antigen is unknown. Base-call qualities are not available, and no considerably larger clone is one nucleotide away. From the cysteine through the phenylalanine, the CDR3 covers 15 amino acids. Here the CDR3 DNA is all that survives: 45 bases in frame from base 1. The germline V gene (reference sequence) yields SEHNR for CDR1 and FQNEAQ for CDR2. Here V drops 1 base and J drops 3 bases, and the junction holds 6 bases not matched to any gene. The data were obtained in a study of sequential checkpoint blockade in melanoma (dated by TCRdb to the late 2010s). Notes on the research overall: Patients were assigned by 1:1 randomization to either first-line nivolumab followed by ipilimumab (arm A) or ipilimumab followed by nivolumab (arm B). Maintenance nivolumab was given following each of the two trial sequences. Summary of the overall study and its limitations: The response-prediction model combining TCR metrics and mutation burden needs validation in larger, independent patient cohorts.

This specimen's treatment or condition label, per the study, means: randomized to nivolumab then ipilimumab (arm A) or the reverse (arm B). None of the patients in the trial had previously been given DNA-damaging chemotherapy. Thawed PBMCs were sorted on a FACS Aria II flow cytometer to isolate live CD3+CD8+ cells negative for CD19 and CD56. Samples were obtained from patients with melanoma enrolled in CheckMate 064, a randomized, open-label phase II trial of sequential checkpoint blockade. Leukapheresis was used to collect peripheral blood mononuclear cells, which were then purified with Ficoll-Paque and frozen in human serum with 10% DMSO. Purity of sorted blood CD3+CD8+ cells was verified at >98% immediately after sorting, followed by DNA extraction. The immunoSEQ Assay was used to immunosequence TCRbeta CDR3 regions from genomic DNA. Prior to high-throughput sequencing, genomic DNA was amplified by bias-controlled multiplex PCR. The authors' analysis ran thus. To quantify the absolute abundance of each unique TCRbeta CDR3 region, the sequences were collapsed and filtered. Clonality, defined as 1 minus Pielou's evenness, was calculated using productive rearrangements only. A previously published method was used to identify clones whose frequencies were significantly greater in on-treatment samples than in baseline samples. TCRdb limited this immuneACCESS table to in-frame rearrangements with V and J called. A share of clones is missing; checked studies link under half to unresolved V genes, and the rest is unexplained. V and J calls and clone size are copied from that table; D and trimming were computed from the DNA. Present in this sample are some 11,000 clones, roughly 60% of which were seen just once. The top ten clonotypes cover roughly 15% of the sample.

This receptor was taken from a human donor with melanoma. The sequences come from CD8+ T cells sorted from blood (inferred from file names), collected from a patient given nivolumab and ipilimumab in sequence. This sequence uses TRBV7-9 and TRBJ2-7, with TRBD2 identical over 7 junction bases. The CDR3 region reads CASSLEAGVGYEQYF. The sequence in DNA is TGTGCCAGCAGCTTAGAGGCGGGAGTAGGCTACGAGCAGTACTTC.